Presented here are 11 T cell receptor beta chains from one specimen sequenced in a study of CD8+CD57+ T cells in acquired aplastic anemia. The template for TCR beta VDJ and CDR3 sequence profiling was genomic DNA. TCRdb redid the calling of the reads with MiXCR, one entry per CDR3 protein. The sample yields tens of thousands of distinct CDR3 sequences, about 54% seen once. Sequencing was carried out using sorted CD4+, CD8+, or CD8+CD57+ T cells (not recorded which) from PBMCs. The receptors shown here come from a human donor in good health, serving as a control.

The rearrangement joins TRBV2 to TRBJ1-4; possible D gene TRBD1, 6 bases. This CDR3 comprises 13 residues. The ends were cut back, 6 bases at V and 5 bases at J, with 10 bases in the middle. The V gene's germline CDR1 is SNHLY and CDR2 FYNNEI. The CDR3 coding sequence is TGTGCCAGCAGAAGCACAGGGAATGAAAAACTGTTTTTT. Translated: CASRSTGNEKLFF.

The rearrangement links TRBV2 to TRBJ2-7; 12 bases align to TRBD2. The CDR3 is 15 amino acids. Germline CDR1 reads SNHLY; CDR2 reads FYNNEI. J lost 3 bases, V lost 4 bases, and 4 bases had no gene match. CDR3 nucleotides: TGTGCCAGCAGTGGAACTAGCGGGAGGAGCTACGAGCAGTACTTC. It encodes CASSGTSGRSYEQYF.

This chain uses TRBV19 with TRBJ1-1; no clear D. Trimming took off 6 bases at V and 8 bases at J, with 10 bases between the two ends. Germline-derived CDR1 and CDR2 are LNHDA and SQIVND (reference sequence). The CDR3 runs to 11 residues. CDR3 sequence reads: CASSRQTEAFF. Here the CDR3 DNA reads TGTGCCAGTAGCAGACAAACCGAAGCTTTCTTT.

Many counts were recorded for this clonotype. The rearrangement joins TRBV6-1 to TRBJ2-6; D assignment may be TRBD1 or TRBD2 (5 bases each). Trimming left V 8 bases short and J 0 bases short, with 11 bases between. Germline lookup yields CDR1 MNHNS and CDR2 SASEGT. The CDR3 sequence is 15 residues long. This CDR3 is CASGRGVSGANVLTF. CDR3 bases: TGTGCCAGCGGGCGAGGGGTCTCTGGGGCCAACGTCCTGACTTTC.

This clonotype was seen a single time. The chain is built from TRBV6-2 or TRBV6-3 and TRBJ2-7; D might be TRBD2 (5 bases). The V gene lost 6 bases and the J gene lost 2 bases, with 8 bases spanning the gap. CDR3 length: 12 residues. The germline CDR1 and CDR2 sequences are MNHEY and SVGEGT. The CDR3 here is CASSAGAYEQYF. The CDR3 DNA is TGTGCCAGCAGCGCGGGCGCCTACGAGCAGTACTTC.

This chain joins TRBV2 and TRBJ1-2, with 9 bases matching TRBD1. CDR3 length equals 14 residues. Germline V gene sequence: CDR1 SNHLY, CDR2 FYNNEI. The junction had 6 bases not matched to a gene; V was cut back by 4 bases and J by 6 bases. The CDR3 reads CASSARTGDNGYTF. The CDR3, as DNA: TGTGCCAGCAGTGCCCGGACAGGGGATAATGGCTACACCTTC.

This clonotype occurred many times. The chain joins TRBV24-1 to TRBJ2-2; D ambiguous. The germline gives CDR1 KGHDR, CDR2 SFDVKD. The CDR3 totals 14 residues. Trimming removed 5 bases at V and 0 bases at J, with 6 bases between. DNA for the CDR3: TGTGCCACCAGTGCGCGGTCGAACACCGGGGAGCTGTTTTTT. It is translated as CATSARSNTGELFF.

V gene TRBV19 combines with J gene TRBJ1-1; tentative D call: TRBD1 (5 bases). Germline loops: CDR1 LNHDA, CDR2 SQIVND (reference sequence). The CDR3 has 14 residues. V was trimmed by 4 bases and J by 4 bases, leaving 13 bases between them. CDR3 residues: CASSTPGGFTEAFF. CDR3 coding DNA: TGTGCCAGTAGTACCCCGGGGGGATTCACTGAAGCTTTCTTT.

The chain uses TRBV24-1 and TRBJ2-7; D possibly uses TRBD1 or TRBD2 (5 bases each). This CDR3 spans 15 amino acids. Per germline, CDR1 KGHDR and CDR2 SFDVKD. The germline V and J ends were trimmed by 0 bases and 6 bases, with 14 bases remaining between them. CDR3 nucleotides: TGTGCCACCAGTGATTTGGCGGCAGGGAGTGGCGAGCAGTACTTC. It codes for CATSDLAAGSGEQYF.

This clonotype was counted at least ten times. The rearrangement joins TRBV27 to TRBJ2-7, with 8 bases aligning to TRBD1. Germline V lookup: CDR1 MNHEY, CDR2 SMNVEV (reference sequence). This CDR3 comprises 13 residues. V gave up 8 bases and J gave up 5 bases; unmatched junction bases: 8. For the CDR3, the DNA is TGTGCCAGCCAAGGACAGGGTCGCCACGAGCAGTACTTC. Residues: CASQGQGRHEQYF.

About this clonotype: The missing conserved phenylalanine or tryptophan at the end of this CDR3 makes a read error likely. Because the CDR3's place on the DNA is in doubt, the DNA is left out and the CDR3 is given as listed by TCRdb. This sequence joins TRBV13 and TRBJ1-2. The CDR3 is made up of 14 amino acids, end residues included. CDR1 and CDR2 from the germline V gene are PRHDT and FYEKMQ (reference sequence). The CDR3 loop reads CASTNEPPNYGYAL.